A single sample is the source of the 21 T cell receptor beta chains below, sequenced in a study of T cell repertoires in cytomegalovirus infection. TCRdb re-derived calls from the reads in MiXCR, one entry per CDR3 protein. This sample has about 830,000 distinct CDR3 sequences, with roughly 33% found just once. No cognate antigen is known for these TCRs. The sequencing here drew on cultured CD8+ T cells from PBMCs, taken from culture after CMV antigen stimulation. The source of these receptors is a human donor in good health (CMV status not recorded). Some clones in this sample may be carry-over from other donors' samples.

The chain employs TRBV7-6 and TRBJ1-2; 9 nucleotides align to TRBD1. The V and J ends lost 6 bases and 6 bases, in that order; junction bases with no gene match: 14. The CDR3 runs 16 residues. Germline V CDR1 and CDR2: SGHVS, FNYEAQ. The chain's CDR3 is CASSPVPTGGLHGYTF. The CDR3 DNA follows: TGTGCCAGCAGTCCTGTGCCGACAGGGGGACTCCATGGCTACACCTTC.

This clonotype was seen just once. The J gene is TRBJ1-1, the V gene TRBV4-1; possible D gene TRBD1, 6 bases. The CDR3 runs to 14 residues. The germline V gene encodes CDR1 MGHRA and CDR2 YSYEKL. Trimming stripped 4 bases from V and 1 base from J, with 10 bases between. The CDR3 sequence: CASSRRDTNTEAFF. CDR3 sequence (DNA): TGCGCCAGCAGCCGACGGGACACGAACACTGAAGCTTTCTTT.

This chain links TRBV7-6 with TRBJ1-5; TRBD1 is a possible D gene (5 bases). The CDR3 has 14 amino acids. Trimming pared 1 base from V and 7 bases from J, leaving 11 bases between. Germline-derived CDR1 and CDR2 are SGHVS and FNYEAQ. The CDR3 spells CASSLGDSGQPQHF. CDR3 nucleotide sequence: TGTGCCAGCAGCTTAGGGGACTCAGGGCAGCCCCAGCATTTT.

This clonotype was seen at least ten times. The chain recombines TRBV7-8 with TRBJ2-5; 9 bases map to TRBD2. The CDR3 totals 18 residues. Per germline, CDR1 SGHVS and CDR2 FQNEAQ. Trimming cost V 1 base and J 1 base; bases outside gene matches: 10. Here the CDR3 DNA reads TGTGCCAGCAGCTTAGACGGGGCGGGGGGGACCCTCCAAGAGACCCAGTACTTC. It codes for CASSLDGAGGTLQETQYF.

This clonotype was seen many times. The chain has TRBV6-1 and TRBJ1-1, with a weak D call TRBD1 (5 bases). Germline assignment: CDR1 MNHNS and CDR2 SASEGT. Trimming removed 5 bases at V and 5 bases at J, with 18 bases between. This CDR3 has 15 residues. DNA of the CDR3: TGTGCCAGCAGTCGTCAACTTGGGGGTGAGACTGAAGCTTTCTTT. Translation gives CASSRQLGGETEAFF.

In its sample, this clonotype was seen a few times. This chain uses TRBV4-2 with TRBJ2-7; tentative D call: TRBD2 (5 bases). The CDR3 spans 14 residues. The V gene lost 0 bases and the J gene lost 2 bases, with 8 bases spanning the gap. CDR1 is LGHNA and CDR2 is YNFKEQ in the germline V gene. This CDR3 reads CASSQEPGTYEQYF. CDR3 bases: TGTGCCAGCAGCCAAGAACCGGGAACCTACGAGCAGTACTTC.

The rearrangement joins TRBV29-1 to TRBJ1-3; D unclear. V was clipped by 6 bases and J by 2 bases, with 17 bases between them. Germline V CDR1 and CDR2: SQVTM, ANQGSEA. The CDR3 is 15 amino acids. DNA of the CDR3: TGCAGCGTCTTAGACGGTCCCAAAACTGGAAACACCATATATTTT. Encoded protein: CSVLDGPKTGNTIYF.

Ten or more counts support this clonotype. The DNA for the CDR3 is TGTGCCAGCAGCGTTAGAGAAAAACTGTTTTTT. Amino acids: CASSVREKLFF. The rearrangement joins TRBV7-2 to TRBJ1-4, with no clear D. The V end lost 5 bases, the J end lost 8 bases, and 6 bases lay between the germline ends. The CDR3 runs 11 residues. Germline V gives CDR1 SGHTA, CDR2 FQGNSA. Full variable domain (remainder filled in from reference TRBV7-2 and TRBJ1-4): GAGVSQSPSNKVTEKGKDVELRCDPISGHTALYWYRQSLGQGLEFLIYFQGNSAPDKSGLPSDRFSAERTGGSVSTLTIQRTQQEDSAVYLCASSVREKLFFGSGTQLSVL.

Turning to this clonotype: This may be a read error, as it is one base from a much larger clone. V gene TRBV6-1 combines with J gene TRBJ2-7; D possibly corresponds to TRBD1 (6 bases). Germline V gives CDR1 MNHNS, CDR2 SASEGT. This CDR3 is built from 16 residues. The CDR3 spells CAVVPPSGATALEQYV. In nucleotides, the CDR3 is TGTGCTGTTGTGCCACCTTCAGGGGCGACAGCCCTCGAGCAGTACGTC.

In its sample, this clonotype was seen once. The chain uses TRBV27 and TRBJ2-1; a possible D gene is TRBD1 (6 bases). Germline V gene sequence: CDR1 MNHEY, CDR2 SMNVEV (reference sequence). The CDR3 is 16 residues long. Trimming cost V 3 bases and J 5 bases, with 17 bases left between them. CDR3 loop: CASSFVPGVVHNEQFF. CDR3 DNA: TGTGCCAGCAGTTTCGTACCAGGGGTGGTCCACAATGAGCAGTTCTTC.

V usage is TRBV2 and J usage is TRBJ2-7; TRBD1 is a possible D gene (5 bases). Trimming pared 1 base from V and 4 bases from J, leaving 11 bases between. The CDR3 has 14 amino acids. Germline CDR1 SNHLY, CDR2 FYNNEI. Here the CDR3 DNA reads TGTGCCAGCAGTGAAGACTTCCAGGGATACGAGCAGTACTTC. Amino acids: CASSEDFQGYEQYF.

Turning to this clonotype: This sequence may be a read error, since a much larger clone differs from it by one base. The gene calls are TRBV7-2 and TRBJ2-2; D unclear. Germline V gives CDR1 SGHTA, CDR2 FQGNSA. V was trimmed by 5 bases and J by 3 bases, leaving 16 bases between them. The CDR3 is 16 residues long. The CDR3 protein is CASSGPGPVDTGELFF. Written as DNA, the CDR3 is TGTGCCAGCAGCGGACCCGGGCCGGTGGACACCGGGGAGCTGTTTTTT.

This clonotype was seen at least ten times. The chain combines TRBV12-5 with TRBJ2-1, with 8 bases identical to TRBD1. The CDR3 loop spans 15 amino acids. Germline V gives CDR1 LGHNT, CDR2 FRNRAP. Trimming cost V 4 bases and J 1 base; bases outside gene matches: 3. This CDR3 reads CASGSGTGSYNEQFF. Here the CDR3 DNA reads TGTGCTAGTGGTTCCGGGACAGGTTCCTACAATGAGCAGTTCTTC.

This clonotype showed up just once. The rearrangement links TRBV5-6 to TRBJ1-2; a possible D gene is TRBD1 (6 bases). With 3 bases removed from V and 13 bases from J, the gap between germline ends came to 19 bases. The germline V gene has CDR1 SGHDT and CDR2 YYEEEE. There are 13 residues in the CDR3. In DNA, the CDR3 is TGTGCCAGCAGCTCGCCGGGACATCTCCTGAGCACCTTC. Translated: CASSSPGHLLSTF.

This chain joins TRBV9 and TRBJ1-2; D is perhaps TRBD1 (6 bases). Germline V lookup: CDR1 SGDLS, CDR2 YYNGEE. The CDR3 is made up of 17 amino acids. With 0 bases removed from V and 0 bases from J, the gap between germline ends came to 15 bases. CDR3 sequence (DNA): TGTGCCAGCAGCGTAGCCCCCAACAGGGATGCTAACTATGGCTACACCTTC. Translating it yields CASSVAPNRDANYGYTF.

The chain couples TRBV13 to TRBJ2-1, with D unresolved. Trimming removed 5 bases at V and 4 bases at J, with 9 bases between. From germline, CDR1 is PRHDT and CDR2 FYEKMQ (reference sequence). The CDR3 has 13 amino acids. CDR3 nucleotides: TGTGCCAGCAGCGCCCCGACTTACAATGAGCAGTTCTTC. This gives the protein CASSAPTYNEQFF. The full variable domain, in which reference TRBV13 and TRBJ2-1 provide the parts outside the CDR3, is AAGVIQSPRHLIKEKRETATLKCYPIPRHDTVYWYQQGPGQDPQFLISFYEKMQSDKGSIPDRFSAQQFSDYHSELNMSSLELGDSALYFCASSAPTYNEQFFGPGTRLTVL.

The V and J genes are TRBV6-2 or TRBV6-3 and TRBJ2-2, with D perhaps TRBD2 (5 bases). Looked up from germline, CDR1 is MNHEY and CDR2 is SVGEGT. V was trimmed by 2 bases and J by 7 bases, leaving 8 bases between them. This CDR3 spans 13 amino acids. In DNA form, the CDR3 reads TGTGCCAGCAGTTACGCAAGCGGCGGGGAGCTGTTTTTT. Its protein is CASSYASGGELFF.

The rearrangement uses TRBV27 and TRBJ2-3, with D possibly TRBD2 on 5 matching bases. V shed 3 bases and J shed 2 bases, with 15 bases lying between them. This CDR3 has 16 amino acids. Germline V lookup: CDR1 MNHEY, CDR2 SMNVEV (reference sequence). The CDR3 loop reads CASSFRHPRDTDTQYF. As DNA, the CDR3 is TGTGCCAGCAGTTTTCGACACCCTCGGGACACAGATACGCAGTATTTT.

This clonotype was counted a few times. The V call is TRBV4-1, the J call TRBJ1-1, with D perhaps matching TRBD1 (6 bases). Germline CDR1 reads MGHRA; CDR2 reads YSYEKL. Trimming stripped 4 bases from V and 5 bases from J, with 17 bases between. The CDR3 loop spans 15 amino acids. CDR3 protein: CASSPQGGGITEAFF. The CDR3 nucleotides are TGCGCCAGCAGCCCCCAAGGGGGGGGCATAACTGAAGCTTTCTTT.

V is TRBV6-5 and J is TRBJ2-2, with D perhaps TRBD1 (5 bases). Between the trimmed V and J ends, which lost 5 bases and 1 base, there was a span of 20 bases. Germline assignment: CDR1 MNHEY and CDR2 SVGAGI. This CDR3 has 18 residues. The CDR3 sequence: CASSLLPHDSKNTGELFF. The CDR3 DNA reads TGTGCCAGCAGTCTACTACCCCACGACAGCAAGAACACCGGGGAGCTGTTTTTT.

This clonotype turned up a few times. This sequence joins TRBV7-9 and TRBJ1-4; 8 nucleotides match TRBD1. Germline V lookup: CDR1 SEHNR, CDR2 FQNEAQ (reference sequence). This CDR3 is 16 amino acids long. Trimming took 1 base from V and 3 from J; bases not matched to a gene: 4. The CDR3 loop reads CASSLGDRGANEKLFF. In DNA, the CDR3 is TGTGCCAGCAGCTTAGGAGACAGGGGTGCTAATGAAAAACTGTTTTTT.